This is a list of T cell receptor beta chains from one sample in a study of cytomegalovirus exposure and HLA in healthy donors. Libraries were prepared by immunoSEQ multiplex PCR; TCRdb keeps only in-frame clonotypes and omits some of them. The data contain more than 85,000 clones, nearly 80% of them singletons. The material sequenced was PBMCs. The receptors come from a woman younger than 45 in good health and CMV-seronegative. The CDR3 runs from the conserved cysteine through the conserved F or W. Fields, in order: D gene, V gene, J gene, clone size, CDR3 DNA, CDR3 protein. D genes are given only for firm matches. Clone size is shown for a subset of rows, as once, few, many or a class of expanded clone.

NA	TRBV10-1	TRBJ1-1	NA	TGCGCCAGCACTGGGCCAGTCCCGAACACTGAAGCTTTCTTT	CASTGPVPNTEAFF
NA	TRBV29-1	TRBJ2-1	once	TGCAGCGTTGAAGATTTAGACAGGGAGGTCTCTAATGAGCAGTTCTTC	CSVEDLDREVSNEQFF
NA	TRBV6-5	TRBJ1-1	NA	TGTGCCAGCGGGCAACTCTCCGTGAACACTGAAGCTTTCTTT	CASGQLSVNTEAFF
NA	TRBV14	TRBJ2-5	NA	TGTGCCAGCAGCCAAGATCTTCTCCAAGAGACCCAGTACTTC	CASSQDLLQETQYF
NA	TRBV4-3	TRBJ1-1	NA	TGCGCCAGCAGCCAAGGGGGCTCTAACACTGAAGCTTTCTTT	CASSQGGSNTEAFF
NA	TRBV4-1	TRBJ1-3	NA	TGCGCCAGCAGCCAAGGCACAGGATCTGGAAACACCATATATTTT	CASSQGTGSGNTIYF
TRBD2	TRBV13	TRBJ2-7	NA	TGTGCCAGCAGCAGACAAGCGGGAGAAGCCGAGCAGTACTTC	CASSRQAGEAEQYF
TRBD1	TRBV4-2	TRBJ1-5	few	TGTGCCAGCAGCCAAGGCGGGACAGCCTCTGATGAGCCCCAGCATTTT	CASSQGGTASDEPQHF
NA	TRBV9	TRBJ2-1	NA	TGTGCCAGCAGCGTCGGCCCCCCGGGGAGGAACTACAATGAGCAGTTCTTC	CASSVGPPGRNYNEQFF
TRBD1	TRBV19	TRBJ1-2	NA	TGTGCCCGTCGGGACAGCGTCATCTATGGCTACACCTTC	CARRDSVIYGYTF
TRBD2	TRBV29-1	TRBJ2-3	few	TGCAGCGTTGTCCGGCTAGCGGGGCGCACAGATACGCAGTATTTT	CSVVRLAGRTDTQYF
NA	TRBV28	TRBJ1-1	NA	TGTGCCAGCAACAGGCCCATGAACACTGAAGCTTTCTTT	CASNRPMNTEAFF
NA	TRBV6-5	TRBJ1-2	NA	TGTGCCAGCAGTTATCTCTCCCCAGGCGACTATGGCTACACCTTC	CASSYLSPGDYGYTF
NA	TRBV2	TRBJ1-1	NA	TGTGCCAGCAGTGCTAAGGGGCTCAACCGATATAGAAGTACTGAAGCTTTCTTT	CASSAKGLNRYRSTEAFF
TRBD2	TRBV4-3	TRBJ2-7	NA	TGCGCCAGCAGCCAGGTTCTAGCGGGAGGGACCGAGCAGTACTTC	CASSQVLAGGTEQYF
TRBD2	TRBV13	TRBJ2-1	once	TGTGCCAGCAGCCCCCCCCGTCCGGGGACTAGCGGGAGCAATGAGCAGTTCTTC	CASSPPRPGTSGSNEQFF
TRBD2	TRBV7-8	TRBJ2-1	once	TGTGCCAGCAGCCCGAGGACTAGCGGCAACAATGAGCAGTTCTTC	CASSPRTSGNNEQFF
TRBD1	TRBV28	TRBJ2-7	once	TGTGCCAGCAGTTTTGGGTCAGGGGGCTCCGAGCAGTACTTC	CASSFGSGGSEQYF
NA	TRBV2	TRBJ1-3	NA	TGTGCCAGCTCGGGTGAAAGCTCTGGAAACACCATATATTTT	CASSGESSGNTIYF
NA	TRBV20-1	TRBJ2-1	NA	TGCAGTGCTAGAGATTCCTATGAGCAGTTCTTC	CSARDSYEQFF
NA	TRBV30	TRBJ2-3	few	TGTGCCTGGAGTTCACTGGGCCTATTCACAGATACGCAGTATTTT	CAWSSLGLFTDTQYF
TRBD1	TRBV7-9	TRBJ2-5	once	TGTGCCAGCAGCTCGACAGGGGCTAGGACCCAGTACTTC	CASSSTGARTQYF
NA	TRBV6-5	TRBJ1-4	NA	TGTGCCAGCAGTCCGACAGTGACTAATGAAAAACTGTTTTTT	CASSPTVTNEKLFF
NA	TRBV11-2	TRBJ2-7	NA	TGTGCCAGCAGCTTACAAGAGCAGTACTTC	CASSLQEQYF
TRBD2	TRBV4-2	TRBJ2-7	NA	TGTGCCAGCAGCCAGACTAGCGGGATATACTACGAGCAGTACTTC	CASSQTSGIYYEQYF
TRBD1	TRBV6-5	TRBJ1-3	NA	TGTGCCAGCAGTCAGACAGGGTATGGAAACACCATATATTTT	CASSQTGYGNTIYF
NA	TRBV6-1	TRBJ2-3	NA	TGTGCCAGCAGTGAAGCGGGAGTCACAGATACGCAGTATTTT	CASSEAGVTDTQYF
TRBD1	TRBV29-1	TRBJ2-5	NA	TGCAGCGTCCCCGGGACAGGAAGGGAGACCCAGTACTTC	CSVPGTGRETQYF
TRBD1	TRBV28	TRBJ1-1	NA	TGTGCCAGCAGTTCGCCGGGACAGGGAAACATGAACACTGAAGCTTTCTTT	CASSSPGQGNMNTEAFF
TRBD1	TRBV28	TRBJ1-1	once	TGTGCCAGCAGCGATGGGACAGGGTGGTCGGCTTTCTTT	CASSDGTGWSAFF
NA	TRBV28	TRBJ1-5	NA	TGTGCCAGCAGGCGGTCCTTTGGACAGCCCCAGCATTTT	CASRRSFGQPQHF
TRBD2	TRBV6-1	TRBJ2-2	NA	TGTGCCAGCAGTGAACCAGCGGGGGGCGTCGGGGAGCTGTTTTTT	CASSEPAGGVGELFF
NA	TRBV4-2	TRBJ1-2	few	TGTGCCAGCAGCCAAGATCACGAGTACTATGGCTACACCTTC	CASSQDHEYYGYTF
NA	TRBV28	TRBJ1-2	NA	TGTGCCAGCAGTAGGAGCAGGGGCTATGGCTACACCTTC	CASSRSRGYGYTF
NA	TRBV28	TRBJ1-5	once	TGTGCCAGCAGTTTATGGCAGGGAGGGGGGGGTCAGCCCCAGCATTTT	CASSLWQGGGGQPQHF
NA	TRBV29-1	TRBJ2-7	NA	TGCAGCGTTGCTGGCGGGAACGAGCAGTACTTC	CSVAGGNEQYF
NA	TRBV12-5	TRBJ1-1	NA	TGTGCTAGTGGTTTAGCGGGACATCGTGAAGCTTTCTTT	CASGLAGHREAFF
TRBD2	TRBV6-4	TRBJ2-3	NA	TGTGCCAGCAGTGACAGCGGGAGGGCCACAGATACGCAGTATTTT	CASSDSGRATDTQYF
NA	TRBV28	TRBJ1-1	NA	TGTGCCAGCAGGGAAACGCACGGACAGAGGAACACTGAAGCTTTCTTT	CASRETHGQRNTEAFF
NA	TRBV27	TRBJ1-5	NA	TGTGCCAGCAGTTTCGCGGGGAATCAGCCCCAGCATTTT	CASSFAGNQPQHF
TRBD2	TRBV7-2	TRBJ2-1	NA	TGTGCCAGCAGCCCCAATCAACTAGCGGGGAATGAGCAGTTCTTC	CASSPNQLAGNEQFF
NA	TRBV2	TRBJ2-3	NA	TGTGCCAGCAGTGACAGTTTCCCCCGGAGGGTCACAGATACGCAGTATTTT	CASSDSFPRRVTDTQYF
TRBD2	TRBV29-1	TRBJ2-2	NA	TGCAGCGTTATAATTGGCGGGGGGGCTGGCGGGGAGCTGTTTTTT	CSVIIGGGAGGELFF
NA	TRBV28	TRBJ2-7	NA	TGTGCCAGCAGATCGAGGCGCGGGTACGAGCAGTACTTC	CASRSRRGYEQYF
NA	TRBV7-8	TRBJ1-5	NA	TGTGCCAGCAGCTTAGTGTTATCCGGGGATCAGCCCCAGCATTTT	CASSLVLSGDQPQHF
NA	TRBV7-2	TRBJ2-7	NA	TGTGCCAGCAGCTGTAAGCTCGGGGTAGACGAGCAGTACTTC	CASSCKLGVDEQYF
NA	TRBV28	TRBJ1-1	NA	TGTGCCAGCAGCTTCGTCGGACTCTGGACGTCTGAAGCTTTCTTT	CASSFVGLWTSEAFF
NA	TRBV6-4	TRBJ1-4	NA	TGTGCCAGCAGTCCCGGACAGATTAATGAAAAACTGTTTTTT	CASSPGQINEKLFF
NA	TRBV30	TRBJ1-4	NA	TGTGCCTTACAACAGGGTGAAGCTAATGAAAAACTGTTTTTT	CALQQGEANEKLFF
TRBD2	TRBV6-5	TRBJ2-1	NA	TGTGCCAGCACTAGCGGGGTCAATGAGCAGTTCTTC	CASTSGVNEQFF
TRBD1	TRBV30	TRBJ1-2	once	TGTGCCTGGAGTGTACAGGGGTTCTATGGCTACACCTTC	CAWSVQGFYGYTF
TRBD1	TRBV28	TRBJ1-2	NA	TGTGCCAGCAGTTCTTGGACAGGGGCGGATGTCTATGGCTACACCTTC	CASSSWTGADVYGYTF
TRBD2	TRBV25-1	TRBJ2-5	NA	TGTGCCAGCAGTCAGGGGACTAGCGGACGAGGGGGGGAGACCCAGTACTTC	CASSQGTSGRGGETQYF